The 14 T cell receptor beta chains reported below all come from one sample, sequenced in a study of cytomegalovirus exposure and HLA in healthy donors. The PCR ran on 60 Vbeta and 13 Jbeta primers. Assay used: immunoSEQ multiplex PCR; TCRdb lists only in-frame clones, some missing. The data show 99,000 or so clones, roughly three quarters seen once. The sequenced sample was PBMCs. The source of these receptors is a woman between 40 and 50 years old in good health and CMV-seronegative.

The chain combines TRBV4-1 with TRBJ2-1; weak D call: TRBD2 (6 bases). The CDR3 covers 17 residues. Trimming removed 0 bases from V and 4 bases from J, with 16 bases in between. CDR1 and CDR2 (germline): MGHRA, YSYEKL. The CDR3 protein is CASSQERGGRGYNEQFF. CDR3 bases: TGCGCCAGCAGCCAAGAGCGCGGCGGGCGGGGTTACAATGAGCAGTTCTTC.

This clone was recorded a few times. The rearrangement links TRBV6-1 to TRBJ2-7; no clear D. Germline CDR1 reads MNHNS; CDR2 reads SASEGT. V was shortened by 0 bases and J by 2 bases, with 14 bases between the two germline ends. The CDR3 has 16 residues. CDR3 sequence (DNA): TGTGCCAGCAGTGAAGCAGGCGGCCCGAATCCCTACGAGCAGTACTTC. Translating gives CASSEAGGPNPYEQYF.

The CDR3 DNA follows: TGTGCCAGCAGCTTGGGACAGACGGCCCACAATGAGCAGTTCTTC. Translated, it gives CASSLGQTAHNEQFF. V and J are TRBV5-4 and TRBJ2-1; TRBD1 is a possible D gene (5 bases). Trimming left V 0 bases short and J 5 bases short, with 12 bases between. Germline loops: CDR1 SGHNT, CDR2 YYREEE (reference sequence). The CDR3 loop spans 15 amino acids.

A single count supports this clone. The chain employs TRBV27 and TRBJ2-1; 7 bases line up with TRBD1. The CDR3 length is 15 residues. Germline CDR1 and CDR2: MNHEY and SMNVEV (reference sequence). V dropped 4 bases and J dropped 7; count of bases not matched to a gene: 10. Here the CDR3 reads CASSSGTDLWNEQFF. In nucleotides, the CDR3 is TGTGCCAGCAGTTCCGGGACAGATCTCTGGAATGAGCAGTTCTTC.

V is TRBV5-4 and J is TRBJ2-1; 7 bases align to TRBD2. The CDR3 is 15 amino acids. Losses at the gene ends were 2 bases for V and 7 bases for J; bases not matched to a gene: 9. Germline CDR1 SGHNT, CDR2 YYREEE (reference sequence). The CDR3 nucleotides read TGTGCCAGCAGCTTCGGTCTAGCGGATTTTAATGAGCAGTTCTTC. The encoded protein is CASSFGLADFNEQFF.

The chain uses TRBV6-5 and TRBJ2-6; 9 nucleotides line up with TRBD2. The V gene end was trimmed by 6 bases and the J gene end by 0 bases; junction bases not matched to a gene: 0. The CDR3 extends over 15 amino acids. Germline assignment: CDR1 MNHEY and CDR2 SVGAGI. Here the CDR3 DNA reads TGTGCCAGCAGACTAGCGGGCTCTGGGGCCAACGTCCTGACTTTC. Its translation is CASRLAGSGANVLTF.

The chain combines TRBV2 with TRBJ2-7; D remains ambiguous. The germline gives CDR1 SNHLY, CDR2 FYNNEI. V was trimmed by 5 bases and J by 3 bases, leaving 14 bases between them. There are 14 residues in the CDR3. The CDR3 spells CASSRLLGGYEQYF. The CDR3 DNA reads TGTGCCAGCAGTCGACTCTTAGGCGGCTACGAGCAGTACTTC.

The chain employs TRBV27 and TRBJ2-1; 8 bases line up with TRBD2. The CDR3 is 15 amino acids. Losses at the gene ends were 6 bases for V and 3 bases for J; bases not matched to a gene: 7. Germline CDR1 reads MNHEY; CDR2 reads SMNVEV (reference sequence). The CDR3 nucleotides are TGTGCCAGCAGGCGGGGGGCAGGGAGCTACAATGAGCAGTTCTTC. Translated, it gives CASRRGAGSYNEQFF.

This CDR3 is CASSPQGLAGGKNIQYF. CDR3 DNA sequence: TGTGCCAGTAGTCCCCAGGGACTAGCGGGGGGTAAAAACATTCAGTACTTC. The rearrangement joins TRBV19 to TRBJ2-4; 15 nucleotides align to TRBD2. Germline CDR1 reads LNHDA; CDR2 reads SQIVND (reference sequence). CDR3 size: 17 residues. The J segment lost 4 bases and the V segment lost 5 bases, leaving 6 bases of the junction unmatched.

This clone showed up just once. The V call is TRBV5-5, the J call TRBJ2-7, with D perhaps TRBD1 (6 bases). Germline assignment: CDR1 SGHKS and CDR2 YYEKEE (reference sequence). With 4 bases removed from V and 6 bases from J, the gap between germline ends came to 14 bases. This CDR3 has 13 amino acids. The CDR3 sequence is CASSAGVILEQYF. CDR3 DNA sequence: TGTGCCAGCAGCGCAGGGGTTATTCTCGAGCAGTACTTC.

The genes are TRBV4-1 and TRBJ2-4, with D perhaps matching TRBD2 (5 bases). Germline V CDR1 and CDR2: MGHRA, YSYEKL. V lost 8 bases and J 0 bases, leaving 8 bases between the germline ends. The CDR3 has 13 residues. This CDR3 reads CASRGLAKNIQYF. CDR3 bases: TGCGCCAGCCGCGGGCTAGCCAAAAACATTCAGTACTTC.

This chain joins TRBV11-2 and TRBJ1-5, with a tentative D call TRBD1 (6 bases). The germline V gene encodes CDR1 SGHAT and CDR2 FQNNGV. The CDR3 extends over 15 amino acids. V was clipped by 1 base and J by 6 bases, with 13 bases between them. The CDR3 DNA reads TGTGCCAGCAGCTTAGGAGGACAGCCCAGTCAGCCCCAGCATTTT. It is translated as CASSLGGQPSQPQHF.

V usage is TRBV5-1 and J usage is TRBJ1-2, with D possibly being TRBD1 (6 bases). The CDR3 length is 15 residues. Per the germline V gene, CDR1 is SGHRS and CDR2 is YFSETQ. The V end lost 3 bases, the J end lost 4 bases, and 16 bases lay between the germline ends. This CDR3 is CASSSAGAGFYGYTF. The CDR3 region has the DNA TGCGCCAGCAGCTCCGCGGGGGCAGGGTTCTATGGCTACACCTTC. Based on the CDR3 plus reference TRBV5-1 and TRBJ1-2, the full variable domain is KAGVTQTPRYLIKTRGQQVTLSCSPISGHRSVSWYQQTPGQGLQFLFEYFSETQRNKGNFPGRFSGRQFSNSRSEMNVSTLELGDSALYLCASSSAGAGFYGYTFGSGTRLTVV.

V and J are TRBV7-2 and TRBJ2-2; a weak D match, TRBD1 (5 bases). The CDR3 contains 17 residues. Germline-derived CDR1 and CDR2 are SGHTA and FQGNSA. V lost 1 base and J 3 bases, leaving 15 bases between the germline ends. This CDR3 reads CASSLGGPVAYTGELFF. CDR3 in DNA: TGTGCCAGCAGCTTAGGGGGCCCCGTAGCCTACACCGGGGAGCTGTTTTTT. Drawing the rest from reference TRBV7-2 and TRBJ2-2, the complete variable domain is GAGVSQSPSNKVTEKGKDVELRCDPISGHTALYWYRQSLGQGLEFLIYFQGNSAPDKSGLPSDRFSAERTGGSVSTLTIQRTQQEDSAVYLCASSLGGPVAYTGELFFGEGSRLTVL.